Listed below are T cell receptor beta chains from one sample, sequenced in a study of T cell clones after liver transplantation. Sequenced by immunoSEQ multiplex PCR; TCRdb stores in-frame clones only, minus some. The profile covers some 15,000 clones, with roughly 84% appearing a single time and about 28% taken by the ten largest. Material: CD8+ T cells from blood, obtained around 50 months after liver transplant. The receptors were gathered from a human patient who received a liver transplant. Some T cells may be graft donor cells. The CDR3 runs from the conserved cysteine through the conserved F or W. D genes are given only for firm matches. Clone size appears in some rows only: once, few, many, or a class for an expanded clone.

V gene: TRBV2; clone size: once; J gene: TRBJ2-1; D gene: NA; CDR3 protein: CASSEFPGVGEQFF; CDR3 DNA: TGTGCCAGCAGTGAGTTCCCGGGGGTGGGTGAGCAGTTCTTC
V gene: TRBV9; clone size: few; J gene: TRBJ1-2; D gene: NA; CDR3 protein: CASSDEINYGYTF; CDR3 DNA: TGTGCCAGCAGCGACGAGATTAACTATGGCTACACCTTC
V gene: TRBV14; clone size: NA; J gene: TRBJ2-1; D gene: NA; CDR3 protein: CASSQAGAETYNEQFF; CDR3 DNA: TGTGCCAGCAGCCAAGCTGGGGCAGAAACTTACAATGAGCAGTTCTTC
V gene: TRBV18; clone size: NA; J gene: TRBJ1-5; D gene: TRBD1; CDR3 protein: CASSPTGGNQPQHF; CDR3 DNA: TGTGCCAGCTCACCAACAGGGGGCAATCAGCCCCAGCATTTT
V gene: TRBV6-5; clone size: NA; J gene: TRBJ1-5; D gene: NA; CDR3 protein: CASSGANQPQHF; CDR3 DNA: TGTGCCAGCAGTGGTGCAAATCAGCCCCAGCATTTT
V gene: TRBV5-5; clone size: once; J gene: TRBJ1-5; D gene: NA; CDR3 protein: CASSLSHSNQPQHF; CDR3 DNA: TGTGCCAGCAGCTTGTCCCATAGCAATCAGCCCCAGCATTTT
V gene: TRBV7-6; clone size: NA; J gene: TRBJ2-1; D gene: TRBD2; CDR3 protein: CASSSHWSGIGNEQFF; CDR3 DNA: TGTGCCAGCAGCTCCCATTGGAGCGGGATTGGCAATGAGCAGTTCTTC
V gene: TRBV7-7; clone size: NA; J gene: TRBJ2-7; D gene: TRBD1; CDR3 protein: CASSLGVAGGYEQYF; CDR3 DNA: TGTGCCAGCAGCTTAGGGGTGGCAGGGGGCTATGAGCAGTACTTC
V gene: TRBV5-5; clone size: NA; J gene: TRBJ2-1; D gene: NA; CDR3 protein: CASSLDSFYNEQFF; CDR3 DNA: TGTGCCAGCAGCTTGGACAGCTTCTACAATGAGCAGTTCTTC
V gene: TRBV4-1; clone size: medium-sized; J gene: TRBJ2-2; D gene: TRBD1; CDR3 protein: CASSQGRLGTGNTGELFF; CDR3 DNA: TGCGCCAGCAGCCAAGGGAGACTTGGGACAGGGAACACCGGGGAGCTGTTTTTT
V gene: TRBV7-6; clone size: NA; J gene: TRBJ2-7; D gene: NA; CDR3 protein: CASSRGREQYF; CDR3 DNA: TGTGCCAGCAGTAGGGGGAGGGAGCAGTACTTC
V gene: TRBV27; clone size: NA; J gene: TRBJ2-7; D gene: TRBD1; CDR3 protein: CASSLGAPGGSYEQYF; CDR3 DNA: TGTGCCAGCAGTTTGGGGGCTCCAGGGGGATCCTACGAGCAGTACTTC
V gene: TRBV19; clone size: NA; J gene: TRBJ2-7; D gene: NA; CDR3 protein: CASSIALRGGYEQYF; CDR3 DNA: TGTGCCAGTAGTATAGCCCTCCGAGGTGGGTACGAGCAGTACTTC
V gene: TRBV11-2; clone size: NA; J gene: TRBJ2-3; D gene: NA; CDR3 protein: CASSLITDTQYF; CDR3 DNA: TGTGCCAGCAGCTTAATCACAGATACGCAGTATTTT
V gene: TRBV7-9; clone size: NA; J gene: TRBJ2-1; D gene: NA; CDR3 protein: CASSPPSPSYNEQFF; CDR3 DNA: TGTGCCAGCAGCCCCCCGAGCCCCTCCTACAATGAGCAGTTCTTC
V gene: TRBV7-9; clone size: NA; J gene: TRBJ2-7; D gene: TRBD1; CDR3 protein: CASSSQGLSTYEQYF; CDR3 DNA: TGTGCCAGCAGCTCACAGGGGTTGTCCACCTACGAGCAGTACTTC
V gene: TRBV28; clone size: NA; J gene: TRBJ2-7; D gene: TRBD2; CDR3 protein: CASSASSGSYEQYF; CDR3 DNA: TGTGCCAGCAGTGCGAGTAGCGGGAGCTACGAGCAGTACTTC
V gene: TRBV15; clone size: NA; J gene: TRBJ2-5; D gene: NA; CDR3 protein: CATSTQSGETQYF; CDR3 DNA: TGTGCCACCAGCACTCAGTCAGGGGAGACCCAGTACTTC
V gene: TRBV28; clone size: NA; J gene: TRBJ1-5; D gene: TRBD1; CDR3 protein: CASSSQGTGNQPQHF; CDR3 DNA: TGTGCCAGCAGTTCACAGGGGACCGGCAATCAGCCCCAGCATTTT
V gene: TRBV6-5; clone size: NA; J gene: TRBJ2-1; D gene: NA; CDR3 protein: CASSYHNEQFF; CDR3 DNA: TGTGCCAGCAGTTATCACAATGAGCAGTTCTTC
V gene: TRBV9; clone size: NA; J gene: TRBJ2-7; D gene: NA; CDR3 protein: CASSVASTAYEQYF; CDR3 DNA: TGTGCCAGCAGCGTAGCTTCAACAGCCTACGAGCAGTACTTC
V gene: TRBV18; clone size: NA; J gene: TRBJ1-4; D gene: NA; CDR3 protein: CASSGQTTNEKLFF; CDR3 DNA: TGTGCCAGCTCAGGACAGACAACTAATGAAAAACTGTTTTTT
V gene: TRBV15; clone size: NA; J gene: TRBJ2-5; D gene: TRBD1; CDR3 protein: CATSGLDRAQETQYF; CDR3 DNA: TGTGCCACCAGCGGCTTAGACAGGGCCCAAGAGACCCAGTACTTC
V gene: TRBV27; clone size: NA; J gene: TRBJ2-5; D gene: NA; CDR3 protein: CASSLFGEGSGQTQYF; CDR3 DNA: TGTGCCAGCAGTTTATTTGGCGAGGGGAGCGGGCAGACCCAGTACTTC
V gene: TRBV7-3; clone size: once; J gene: TRBJ2-1; D gene: NA; CDR3 protein: CASSQTLNEQFF; CDR3 DNA: TGTGCCAGCAGCCAGACTTTGAATGAGCAGTTCTTC
V gene: TRBV5-1; clone size: NA; J gene: TRBJ1-1; D gene: NA; CDR3 protein: CASSSHRVLGTEAFF; CDR3 DNA: TGCGCCAGCAGCTCCCACAGGGTTCTGGGTACTGAAGCTTTCTTT
V gene: TRBV7-9; clone size: NA; J gene: TRBJ2-2; D gene: NA; CDR3 protein: CASSLPLSGELFF; CDR3 DNA: TGTGCCAGCAGCTTACCCCTGAGTGGGGAGCTGTTTTTT
V gene: TRBV13; clone size: few; J gene: TRBJ1-6; D gene: TRBD1; CDR3 protein: CASNGDSYNSPLHF; CDR3 DNA: TGTGCCAGCAACGGGGACAGTTATAATTCACCCCTCCACTTT
V gene: TRBV7-3; clone size: once; J gene: TRBJ2-3; D gene: NA; CDR3 protein: CASSLGVIGDTQYF; CDR3 DNA: TGTGCCAGCAGCTTAGGCGTAATAGGAGATACGCAGTATTTT
V gene: TRBV13; clone size: NA; J gene: TRBJ1-5; D gene: TRBD1; CDR3 protein: CASSAGQGSNQPQHF; CDR3 DNA: TGTGCCAGCAGCGCGGGACAGGGGAGCAATCAGCCCCAGCATTTT
V gene: TRBV7-6; clone size: few; J gene: TRBJ2-7; D gene: NA; CDR3 protein: CASSLTGTHEQYF; CDR3 DNA: TGTGCCAGCAGCTTAACAGGGACCCACGAGCAGTACTTC
V gene: TRBV7-8; clone size: few; J gene: TRBJ2-5; D gene: TRBD2; CDR3 protein: CASSPYPSGSEQETQYF; CDR3 DNA: TGTGCCAGCAGCCCCTATCCTAGCGGGAGTGAACAAGAGACCCAGTACTTC
V gene: TRBV9; clone size: NA; J gene: TRBJ2-7; D gene: TRBD2; CDR3 protein: CASSVAPRPGGDEQYF; CDR3 DNA: TGTGCCAGCAGCGTTGCCCCGAGGCCGGGGGGGGACGAGCAGTACTTC
V gene: TRBV27; clone size: NA; J gene: TRBJ1-1; D gene: TRBD1; CDR3 protein: CASSSPTGNTEAFF; CDR3 DNA: TGTGCCAGCAGTTCCCCGACAGGGAATACTGAAGCTTTCTTT
V gene: TRBV27; clone size: once; J gene: TRBJ2-5; D gene: NA; CDR3 protein: CASSLSRSGETQYF; CDR3 DNA: TGTGCCAGCAGTTTATCGCGGTCGGGGGAGACCCAGTACTTC
V gene: TRBV11-2; clone size: NA; J gene: TRBJ2-2; D gene: TRBD1; CDR3 protein: CAVRLGQGGVGELFF; CDR3 DNA: TGTGCCGTCCGCCTGGGACAGGGAGGGGTCGGGGAGCTGTTTTTT
V gene: TRBV5-6; clone size: NA; J gene: TRBJ1-5; D gene: NA; CDR3 protein: CASSLMGYSNQPQHF; CDR3 DNA: TGTGCCAGCAGCTTAATGGGGTATAGCAATCAGCCCCAGCATTTT
V gene: TRBV4-1; clone size: NA; J gene: TRBJ2-4; D gene: TRBD1; CDR3 protein: CASSQGGIAKNIQYF; CDR3 DNA: TGCGCCAGCTCACAGGGGGGAATAGCCAAAAACATTCAGTACTTC
V gene: TRBV4-1; clone size: NA; J gene: TRBJ1-4; D gene: TRBD1; CDR3 protein: CASSQRTGINEKLFF; CDR3 DNA: TGCGCCAGCAGCCAAAGGACAGGTATTAATGAAAAACTGTTTTTT
V gene: TRBV28; clone size: NA; J gene: TRBJ2-7; D gene: NA; CDR3 protein: CASSVESVRGQSYEQYF; CDR3 DNA: TGTGCCAGCAGCGTTGAATCGGTGCGGGGCCAGTCCTACGAGCAGTACTTC
V gene: TRBV9; clone size: NA; J gene: TRBJ1-2; D gene: NA; CDR3 protein: CASSVGKGRARGYTF; CDR3 DNA: TGTGCCAGCAGCGTAGGAAAGGGCAGGGCAAGGGGCTACACCTTC
V gene: TRBV4-2; clone size: NA; J gene: TRBJ2-6; D gene: NA; CDR3 protein: CASSHPGRHDTYSGANVLTF; CDR3 DNA: TGTGCCAGCAGCCATCCGGGTAGGCATGACACATACTCTGGGGCCAACGTCCTGACTTTC
V gene: TRBV18; clone size: NA; J gene: TRBJ1-4; D gene: NA; CDR3 protein: CASSPGVATNEKLFF; CDR3 DNA: TGTGCCAGCTCACCAGGCGTTGCAACTAATGAAAAACTGTTTTTT
V gene: TRBV9; clone size: NA; J gene: TRBJ1-3; D gene: NA; CDR3 protein: CASSATDRALSGNTIYF; CDR3 DNA: TGTGCCAGCAGCGCGACCGATAGGGCCCTCTCTGGAAACACCATATATTTT
V gene: TRBV7-2; clone size: NA; J gene: TRBJ2-7; D gene: TRBD1; CDR3 protein: CASSLPGQGSYEQYF; CDR3 DNA: TGTGCCAGCAGCTTGCCGGGACAGGGCTCCTACGAGCAGTACTTC
V gene: TRBV4-3; clone size: NA; J gene: TRBJ2-7; D gene: NA; CDR3 protein: CASSPATASYEQYF; CDR3 DNA: TGCGCCAGCAGCCCTGCGACAGCCTCCTACGAGCAGTACTTC
V gene: TRBV28; clone size: NA; J gene: TRBJ1-5; D gene: NA; CDR3 protein: CASSFGQGFRQPQHF; CDR3 DNA: TGTGCCAGCAGTTTTGGGCAGGGGTTTAGACAACCCCAGCATTTT
V gene: TRBV11-2; clone size: once; J gene: TRBJ2-1; D gene: NA; CDR3 protein: CASRLDNEQFF; CDR3 DNA: TGTGCCAGCAGGTTAGACAATGAGCAGTTCTTC
V gene: TRBV29-1; clone size: NA; J gene: TRBJ2-1; D gene: TRBD2; CDR3 protein: CSVGGLAGVRIEFF; CDR3 DNA: TGCAGCGTTGGGGGACTAGCGGGAGTTCGAATCGAGTTCTTC
V gene: TRBV29-1; clone size: NA; J gene: TRBJ2-7; D gene: NA; CDR3 protein: CSVPDSYEQYF; CDR3 DNA: TGCAGCGTACCCGACAGCTACGAGCAGTACTTC
V gene: TRBV28; clone size: NA; J gene: TRBJ1-2; D gene: TRBD1; CDR3 protein: CASSFPGGFISYGYTF; CDR3 DNA: TGTGCCAGCAGTTTCCCAGGGGGCTTTATCTCCTATGGCTACACCTTC
V gene: TRBV7-9; clone size: NA; J gene: TRBJ2-7; D gene: NA; CDR3 protein: CASSQTPSPYEQYF; CDR3 DNA: TGTGCCAGCAGCCAGACTCCTTCGCCCTACGAGCAGTACTTC
V gene: TRBV11-1; clone size: few; J gene: TRBJ1-1; D gene: TRBD1; CDR3 protein: CASSLSRGPGTEAFF; CDR3 DNA: TGTGCCAGCAGCTTGAGCAGGGGGCCGGGCACTGAAGCTTTCTTT